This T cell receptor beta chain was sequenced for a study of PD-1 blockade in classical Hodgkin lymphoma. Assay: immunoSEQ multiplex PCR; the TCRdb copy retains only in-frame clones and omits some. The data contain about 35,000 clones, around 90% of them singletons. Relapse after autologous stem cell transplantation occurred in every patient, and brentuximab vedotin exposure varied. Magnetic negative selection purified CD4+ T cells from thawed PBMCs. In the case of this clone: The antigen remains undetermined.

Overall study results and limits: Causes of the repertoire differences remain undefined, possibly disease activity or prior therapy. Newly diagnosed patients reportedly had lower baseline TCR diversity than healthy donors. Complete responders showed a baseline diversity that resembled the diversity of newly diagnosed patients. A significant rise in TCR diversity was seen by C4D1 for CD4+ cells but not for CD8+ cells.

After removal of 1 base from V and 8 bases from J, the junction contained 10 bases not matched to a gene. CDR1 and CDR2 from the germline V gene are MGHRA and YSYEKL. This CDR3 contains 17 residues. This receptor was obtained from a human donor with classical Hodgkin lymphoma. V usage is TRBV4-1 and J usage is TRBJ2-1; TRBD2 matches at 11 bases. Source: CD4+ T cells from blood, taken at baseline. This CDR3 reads CASSQVRSSGRRDEQFF. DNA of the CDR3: TGCGCCAGCAGCCAAGTTCGGTCTAGCGGGAGGCGGGATGAGCAGTTCTTC.